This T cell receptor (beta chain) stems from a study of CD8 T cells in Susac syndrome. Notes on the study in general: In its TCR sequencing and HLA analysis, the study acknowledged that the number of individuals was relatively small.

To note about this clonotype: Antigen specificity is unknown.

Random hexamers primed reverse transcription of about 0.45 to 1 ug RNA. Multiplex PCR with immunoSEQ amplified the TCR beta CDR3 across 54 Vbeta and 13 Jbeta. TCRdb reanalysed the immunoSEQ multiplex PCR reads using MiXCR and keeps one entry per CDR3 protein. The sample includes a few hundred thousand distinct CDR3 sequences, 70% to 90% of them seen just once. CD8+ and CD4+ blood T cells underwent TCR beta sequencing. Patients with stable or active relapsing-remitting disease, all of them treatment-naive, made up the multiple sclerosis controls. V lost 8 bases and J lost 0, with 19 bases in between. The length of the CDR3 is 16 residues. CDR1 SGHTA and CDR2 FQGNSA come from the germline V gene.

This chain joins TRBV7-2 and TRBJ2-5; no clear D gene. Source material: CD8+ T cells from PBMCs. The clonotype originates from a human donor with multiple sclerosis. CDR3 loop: CASGDGRYAYQETQYF. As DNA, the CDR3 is TGTGCCAGCGGAGACGGACGGTATGCGTACCAAGAGACCCAGTACTTC.